These T cell receptor beta chains were read from a single sample in a study of blood T cell repertoires in COVID-19. The protocol was immunoSEQ multiplex PCR, while the TCRdb copy is restricted to in-frame clones and leaves out a portion. Of under 85,000 clones listed, about 88% are singletons. Material: peripheral blood. These receptor sequences come from a man aged 65 to 85 with active or convalescent COVID-19. Both conserved end residues are part of each CDR3. The D gene is left open where the match is weak. Expanded clones get a size class; other rows say once, few or many, or leave the size out.

J gene	clone size	V gene	D gene	CDR3 protein	CDR3 DNA
TRBJ1-5	NA	TRBV2	NA	CASRLKWPQHF	TGTGCCAGCAGGTTAAAATGGCCCCAGCATTTT
TRBJ1-1	NA	TRBV30	NA	CAWMGGREGTEAFF	TGTGCCTGGATGGGGGGCAGGGAGGGCACTGAAGCTTTCTTT
TRBJ1-6	NA	TRBV18	NA	CASSPRESNSPLHF	TGTGCCAGCTCGCCCAGGGAATCGAATTCACCCCTCCACTTT
TRBJ1-3	NA	TRBV10-3	TRBD1	CAISELKMTGTGNTIYF	TGTGCCATCAGTGAGCTTAAAATGACAGGGACTGGAAACACCATATATTTT
TRBJ1-2	NA	TRBV7-2	NA	CASSLGRGEGTF	TGTGCCAGCAGCTTAGGCCGGGGGGAGGGGACCTTC
TRBJ1-6	NA	TRBV5-1	TRBD1	CASSPAGQGESPLHF	TGCGCCAGCAGCCCTGCGGGACAGGGGGAGTCACCCCTCCACTTT
TRBJ1-2	NA	TRBV29-1	NA	CSVAGAGAGSYGYTF	TGCAGCGTTGCCGGCGCGGGGGCCGGGTCGTATGGCTACACCTTC
TRBJ2-2	NA	TRBV30	NA	CAWKLSNTGELFF	TGTGCCTGGAAACTCTCGAACACCGGGGAGCTGTTTTTT
TRBJ1-6	once	TRBV5-1	TRBD1	CASSPRGTGGEVSPLHF	TGCGCCAGCAGCCCCAGGGGGACAGGGGGCGAGGTATCACCCCTCCACTTT
TRBJ1-2	NA	TRBV19	NA	CASRSDKYGYTF	TGTGCCAGTAGATCCGACAAGTATGGCTACACCTTC